Detailed here is one T cell receptor (beta chain). Its antigen remains unknown. With 0 bases removed from V and 2 bases from J, the gap between germline ends came to 6 bases. CDR1 and CDR2 (germline): SGDLS, YYNGEE. The CDR3 has 13 residues. This record belongs to a study of T cell responses to AZD1222 COVID-19 vaccine. Overall study: Pooled samples include second doses given at about 4 or 12 weeks. Broader study findings: Donors skewed white British and female; clonal diversity was possibly underestimated. Breadth and depth of Spike-specific TCRs rose after two AZD1222 doses.

Profiled with immunoSEQ multiplex PCR; TCRdb holds only in-frame clones, not every one. The sample lists 100,000 to 150,000 clones; approximately 92% were seen once. The chain links TRBV9 to TRBJ2-7; the D is unclear. The clonotype originates from an adult in good health. The sample consisted of peripheral blood, taken on day 0 of AZD1222 vaccination. CDR3 amino acids: CASSVGGTYEQYF. The CDR3 nucleotides read TGTGCCAGCAGCGTAGGCGGCACCTACGAGCAGTACTTC.